This T cell receptor (beta chain) comes out of a study of blood T cell repertoires in COVID-19. Overall study: PBMCs, B-cell-depleted T cells, or T cells provided the cDNA or gDNA that made up the material.

In terms of age and location, participants ranged from roughly 18 to 90 years and lived in about 25 US areas. Cohort placement rested on clinical history that participants reported themselves. All recovered Cohort 3 donors got two negative PCRs, got clearance, or saw symptom resolution. The data were produced by immunoSEQ multiplex PCR, yet TCRdb's version contains in-frame clones alone and is incomplete. The sample includes around 180,000 clones, more than 80% of them seen just once. Between the trimmed V and J ends, which lost 2 bases and 0 bases, there was a span of 9 bases. The germline V gene encodes CDR1 SGHNT and CDR2 YYREEE (reference sequence). The CDR3 runs 15 residues.

The TCR originated in a man in his fifties who had recovered from COVID-19. This chain connects TRBV5-4 to TRBJ1-3; a possible D gene is TRBD1 (5 bases). The sequencing input was PBMCs or T cells enriched from blood (not recorded which). The CDR3 is CASSFQGLSGNTIYF. The CDR3 region has the DNA TGTGCCAGCAGCTTCCAGGGTCTCTCTGGAAACACCATATATTTT. Based on the CDR3 plus reference TRBV5-4 and TRBJ1-3, the full variable domain is ETGVTQSPTHLIKTRGQQVTLRCSSQSGHNTVSWYQQALGQGPQFIFQYYREEENGRGNFPPRFSGLQFPNYSSELNVNALELDDSALYLCASSFQGLSGNTIYFGEGSWLTVV.